This T cell receptor beta chain was identified in a study of early T cells in non-severe SARS-CoV-2 infection. Study as a whole: It was bulk RNA from unsorted whole blood that was sequenced, and the chains were unpaired.

V lost 3 bases and J lost 6, with 12 bases in between. This CDR3 has 13 amino acids. Germline lookup yields CDR1 LGHDT and CDR2 YNNKEL (reference sequence). From the 5' RACE reads, TCRdb called clonotypes with MiXCR, one entry per CDR3 protein. The table records over 75,000 distinct CDR3 sequences, less than 15% of them present only once. This sequence originates from an adult who was a healthcare worker with PCR-confirmed SARS-CoV-2 infection or an uninfected control (not recorded which). The chain recombines TRBV3-1 with TRBJ2-7; possibly TRBD1 for D (6 bases). Sequencing was performed on whole blood. CDR3 bases: TGTGCCAGCAGCCAGGCAGGGGAGAGCGAGCAGTACTTC. Translated, it gives CASSQAGESEQYF.